Reported below is one T cell receptor (beta chain). The antigen is not known. It may be a read error: a sequence one base away is much more abundant. The V end was cut by 3 bases, the J end by 7 bases, with 14 bases between. Germline CDR1 is SGDLS and CDR2 is YYNGEE. There are 13 residues in the CDR3. The record originates from a study of blood T cells in healthy people across ages. Study context: About one barcoded beta molecule per two T cells was the capture yield of template switching.

The use of a sample-barcoded 5' primer and a J-beta primer mix characterized a second PCR of about 7 to 12 cycles. Paired-end reads containing CDR3 totaled no fewer than 2.5 million for each sample. In TCRdb, the 5' RACE reads were re-called with MiXCR into one record per CDR3 protein. The sample carries about 1.1 million distinct CDR3 sequences, roughly two fifths recorded once. The study, taken as a whole, reports: Estimates of diversity drawn from one million T cells were considered underestimates.

The sequenced material came from blood. The V and J genes are TRBV9 and TRBJ2-7, with D possibly matching TRBD2 (7 bases). The source is a man younger than 35 in good health. The CDR3 DNA reads as TGTGCCAGCAGCGAGGGGGGGGTCAATGAGCAGTACTTC. Residues: CASSEGGVNEQYF.